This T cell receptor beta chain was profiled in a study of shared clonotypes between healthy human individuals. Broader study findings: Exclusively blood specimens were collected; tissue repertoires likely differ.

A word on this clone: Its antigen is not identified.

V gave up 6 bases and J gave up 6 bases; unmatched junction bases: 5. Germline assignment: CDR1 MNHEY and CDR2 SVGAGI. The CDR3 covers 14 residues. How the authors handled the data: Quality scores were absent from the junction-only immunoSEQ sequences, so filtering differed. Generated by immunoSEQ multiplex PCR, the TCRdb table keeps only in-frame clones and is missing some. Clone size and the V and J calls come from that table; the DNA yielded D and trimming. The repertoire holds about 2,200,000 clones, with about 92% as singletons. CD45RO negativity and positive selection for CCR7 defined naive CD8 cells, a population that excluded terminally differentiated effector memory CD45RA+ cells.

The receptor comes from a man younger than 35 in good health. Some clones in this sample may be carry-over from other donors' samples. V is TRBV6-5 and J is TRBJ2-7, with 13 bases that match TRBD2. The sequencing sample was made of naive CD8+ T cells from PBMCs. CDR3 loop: CASSQRTSGSEQYF. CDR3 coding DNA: TGTGCCAGCAGCCAACGGACTAGCGGGAGCGAGCAGTACTTC.